This T cell receptor (beta chain) came from a study of blood T cell repertoires in COVID-19. Across the study: Acute-phase and convalescent COVID-19 samples originated in the United States, Italy and Spain. T cells, B-cell-depleted T cells, or PBMCs provided the cDNA or gDNA that served as material.

V dropped 5 bases and J dropped 2 bases, with 10 bases sitting between them. The length of the CDR3 is 13 residues. Germline V CDR1 and CDR2: LNHDA, SQIVND (reference sequence). Original handling: Counts of nucleated cells, estimated from reference gene primer amplification, were obtained. The repertoire was sequenced with immunoSEQ multiplex PCR; TCRdb's copy has only in-frame clones and lacks some. The DNA gave D and trimming, while V, J and clone size come from that table. The data contain about 200,000 clones, 90% of them singletons. This TCR came from a man aged 50-60 years with acute or convalescent COVID-19. Source material: peripheral blood. V is TRBV19 and J is TRBJ2-7; maybe TRBD1 (5 bases). CDR3 sequence: CASSLGLAYEQYF. Written as DNA, the CDR3 is TGTGCCAGTAGTTTGGGGCTCGCCTACGAGCAGTACTTC.